Listed below are T cell receptor beta chains from one sample, sequenced in a study of blood T cell repertoires in COVID-19. The data were produced by immunoSEQ multiplex PCR, yet TCRdb's version contains in-frame clones alone and is incomplete. The sample includes about 350,000 clones, about nine tenths of them seen just once. The material sequenced was peripheral blood. These TCRs come from a woman aged 55-69 years with COVID-19, enrolled during active disease. CDR3s leave out the opening cysteine and the closing phenylalanine or tryptophan. D genes are given only for firm matches.

J: TRBJ2-2
D: -
V: TRBV2
CDR3: ASTPKGHGELF

J: TRBJ2-3
D: TRBD2
V: TRBV6-5
CDR3: ASSYSRLAGPDTQY

J: TRBJ2-7
D: -
V: TRBV28
CDR3: ASNARRGGSYEQY

J: TRBJ1-2
D: -
V: TRBV19
CDR3: ASAPGEYGYT

J: TRBJ1-5
D: TRBD1
V: TRBV4-2
CDR3: ASSRISGTGGQIGNQPQH

J: TRBJ2-7
D: -
V: TRBV9
CDR3: ASSVAGESYEQY

J: TRBJ1-6
D: TRBD1
V: TRBV18
CDR3: ASSLGQGNSPLH

J: TRBJ2-5
D: TRBD2
V: TRBV11-2
CDR3: ASSFRTSGGSETQY

J: TRBJ2-7
D: TRBD1
V: TRBV6-1
CDR3: ASSEAGRGSYEQY

J: TRBJ1-1
D: TRBD1
V: TRBV14
CDR3: ASSHLQGERHTEAF

J: TRBJ1-4
D: -
V: TRBV27
CDR3: ASSFEGGDEKLF

J: TRBJ2-7
D: -
V: TRBV21-1
CDR3: ASSKGYRSQIGQY

J: TRBJ1-5
D: -
V: TRBV23-1
CDR3: ASSQRGSNQPQH

J: TRBJ1-1
D: -
V: TRBV2
CDR3: ASRVRNTEAF

J: TRBJ2-7
D: TRBD2
V: TRBV6-5
CDR3: ASSYLPGGYEQY

J: TRBJ2-2
D: -
V: TRBV19
CDR3: ASSIRPGLRDTGELF

J: TRBJ1-3
D: -
V: TRBV7-8
CDR3: ASSPQTKSSGNTIY

J: TRBJ1-2
D: -
V: TRBV5-6
CDR3: ASSLPGDYGYT

J: TRBJ1-1
D: TRBD1
V: TRBV19
CDR3: ASSIVSTGRAKAF

J: TRBJ2-1
D: TRBD2
V: TRBV5-5
CDR3: ASSPSGVSYNEQF

J: TRBJ2-5
D: TRBD2
V: TRBV6-6
CDR3: ASRPPSGGLEETQY

J: TRBJ1-1
D: -
V: TRBV7-2
CDR3: ASSLRGDTEAF

J: TRBJ1-2
D: TRBD1
V: TRBV19
CDR3: ASSRRGSNYGYT

J: TRBJ1-6
D: TRBD1
V: TRBV6-1
CDR3: ASSEPQGNSPLH

J: TRBJ2-7
D: -
V: TRBV6-5
CDR3: ASSYSGTGSYEQY

J: TRBJ1-1
D: TRBD1
V: TRBV6-6
CDR3: ASSFPGQQNTEAF

J: TRBJ1-4
D: TRBD1
V: TRBV18
CDR3: ASSPMTGVGWLF